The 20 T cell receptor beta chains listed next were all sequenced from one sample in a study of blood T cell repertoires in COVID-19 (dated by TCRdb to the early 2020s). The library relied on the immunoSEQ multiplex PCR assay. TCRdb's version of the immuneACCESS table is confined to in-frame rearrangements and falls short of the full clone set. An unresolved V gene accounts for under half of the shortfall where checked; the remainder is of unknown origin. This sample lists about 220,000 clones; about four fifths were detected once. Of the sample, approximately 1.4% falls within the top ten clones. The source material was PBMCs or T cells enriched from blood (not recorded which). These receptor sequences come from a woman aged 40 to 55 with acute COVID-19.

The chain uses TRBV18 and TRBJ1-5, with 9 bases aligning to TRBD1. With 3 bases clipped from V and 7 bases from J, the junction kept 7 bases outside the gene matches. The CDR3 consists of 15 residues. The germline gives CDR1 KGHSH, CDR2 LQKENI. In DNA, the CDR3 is TGTGCCAGCTCACCTACAGGGGGCTCAGGACAGCCCCAGCATTTT. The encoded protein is CASSPTGGSGQPQHF. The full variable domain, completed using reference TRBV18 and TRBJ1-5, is NAGVMQNPRHLVRRRGQEARLRCSPMKGHSHVYWYRQLPEEGLKFMVYLQKENIIDESGMPKERFSAEFPKEGPSILRIQQVVRGDSAAYFCASSPTGGSGQPQHFGDGTRLSIL.

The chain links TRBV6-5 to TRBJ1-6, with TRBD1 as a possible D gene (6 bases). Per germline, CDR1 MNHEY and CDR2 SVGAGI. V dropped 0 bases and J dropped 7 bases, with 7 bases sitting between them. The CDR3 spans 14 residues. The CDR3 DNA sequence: TGTGCCAGCAGTTACTCCCAGGGGAATTCACCCCTCCACTTT. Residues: CASSYSQGNSPLHF.

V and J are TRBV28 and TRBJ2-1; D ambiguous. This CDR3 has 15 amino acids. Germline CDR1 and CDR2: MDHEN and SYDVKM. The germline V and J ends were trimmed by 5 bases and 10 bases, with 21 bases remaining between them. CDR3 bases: TGTGCCAGCAGTCACCCAACCGGGTTCCCCGAGGAGCAGTTCTTC. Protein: CASSHPTGFPEEQFF.

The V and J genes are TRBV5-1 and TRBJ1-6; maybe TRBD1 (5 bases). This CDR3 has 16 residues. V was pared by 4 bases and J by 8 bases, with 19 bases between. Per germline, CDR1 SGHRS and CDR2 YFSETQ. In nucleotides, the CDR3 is TGCGCCAGCAGCCCTGCGCGGGGATGGGGGGATTCACCCCTCCACTTT. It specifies CASSPARGWGDSPLHF.

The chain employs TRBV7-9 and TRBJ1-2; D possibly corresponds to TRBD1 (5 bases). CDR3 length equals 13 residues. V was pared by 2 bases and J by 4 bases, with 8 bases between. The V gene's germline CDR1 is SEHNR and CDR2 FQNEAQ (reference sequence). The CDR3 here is CASSLPQVYGYTF. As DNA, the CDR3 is TGTGCCAGCAGCTTACCACAGGTCTATGGCTACACCTTC.

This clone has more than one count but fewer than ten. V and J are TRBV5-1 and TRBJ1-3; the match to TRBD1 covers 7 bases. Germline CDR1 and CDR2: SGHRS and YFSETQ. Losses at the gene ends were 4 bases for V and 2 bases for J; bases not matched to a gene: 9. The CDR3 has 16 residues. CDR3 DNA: TGCGCCAGCAGCCCCTCTTCTACAGGGGCTGGAAACACCATATATTTT. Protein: CASSPSSTGAGNTIYF.

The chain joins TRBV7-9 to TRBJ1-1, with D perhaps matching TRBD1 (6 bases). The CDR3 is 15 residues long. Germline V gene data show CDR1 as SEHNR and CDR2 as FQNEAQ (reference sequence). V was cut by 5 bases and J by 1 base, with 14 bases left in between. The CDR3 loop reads CASSPPTGTNTEAFF. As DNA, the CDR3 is TGTGCCAGCAGCCCCCCGACAGGTACGAACACTGAAGCTTTCTTT. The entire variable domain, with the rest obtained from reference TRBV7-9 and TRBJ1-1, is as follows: DTGVSQNPRHKITKRGQNVTFRCDPISEHNRLYWYRQTLGQGPEFLTYFQNEAQLEKSRLLSDRFSAERPKGSFSTLEIQRTEQGDSAMYLCASSPPTGTNTEAFFGQGTRLTVV.

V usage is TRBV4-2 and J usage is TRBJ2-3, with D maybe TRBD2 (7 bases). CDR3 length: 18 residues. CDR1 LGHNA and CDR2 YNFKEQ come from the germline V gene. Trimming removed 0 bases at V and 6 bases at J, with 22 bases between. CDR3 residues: CASSQDGAGAISSDTQYF. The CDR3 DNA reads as TGTGCCAGCAGCCAAGATGGCGCGGGGGCTATATCCTCCGATACGCAGTATTTT.

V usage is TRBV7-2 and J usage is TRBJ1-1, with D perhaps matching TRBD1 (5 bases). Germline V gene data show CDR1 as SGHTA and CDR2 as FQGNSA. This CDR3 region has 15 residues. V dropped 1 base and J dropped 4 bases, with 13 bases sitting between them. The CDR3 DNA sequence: TGTGCCAGCAGCTTAGGTCGCAGGGCGGCCACTGAAGCTTTCTTT. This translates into CASSLGRRAATEAFF.

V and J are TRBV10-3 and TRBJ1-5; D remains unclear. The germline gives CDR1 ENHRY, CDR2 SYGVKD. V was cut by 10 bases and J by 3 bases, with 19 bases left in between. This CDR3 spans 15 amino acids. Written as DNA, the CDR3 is TGTGCCACCTTTGACGGGGTTGCCCCCAATCAGCCCCAGCATTTT. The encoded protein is CATFDGVAPNQPQHF.

This chain's CDR3 is CASSGGGGKLFF. The CDR3 DNA follows: TGTGCCAGCAGTGGAGGGGGGGGAAAACTGTTTTTT. The J gene is TRBJ1-4, the V gene TRBV25-1, with D maybe TRBD1 (6 bases). Trimming left V 4 bases short and J 10 bases short, with 10 bases between. Per the germline V gene, CDR1 is MGHDK and CDR2 is SYGVNS. The CDR3 consists of 12 residues.

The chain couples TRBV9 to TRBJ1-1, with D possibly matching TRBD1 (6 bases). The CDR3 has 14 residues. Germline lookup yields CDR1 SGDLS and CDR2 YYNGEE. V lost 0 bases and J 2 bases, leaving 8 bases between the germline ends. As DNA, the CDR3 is TGTGCCAGCAGCGTAGAGGGGGTCAACACTGAAGCTTTCTTT. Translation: CASSVEGVNTEAFF.

The CDR3 bases are TGTGCCAGCAGGCTGGGACAGGGAGCCTACGAGCAGTACTTC. Translated, it gives CASRLGQGAYEQYF. The chain uses TRBV6-5 and TRBJ2-7, with 9 bases lining up with TRBD1. The germline V gene encodes CDR1 MNHEY and CDR2 SVGAGI. V gave up 6 bases and J gave up 2 bases; unmatched junction bases: 5. This CDR3 contains 14 residues.

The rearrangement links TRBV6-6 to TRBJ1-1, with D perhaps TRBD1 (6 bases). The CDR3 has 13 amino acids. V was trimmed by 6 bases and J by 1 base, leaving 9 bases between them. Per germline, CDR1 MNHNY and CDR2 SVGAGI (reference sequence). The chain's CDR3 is CASRPQGNTEAFF. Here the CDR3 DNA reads TGTGCCAGCAGACCACAGGGGAACACTGAAGCTTTCTTT.

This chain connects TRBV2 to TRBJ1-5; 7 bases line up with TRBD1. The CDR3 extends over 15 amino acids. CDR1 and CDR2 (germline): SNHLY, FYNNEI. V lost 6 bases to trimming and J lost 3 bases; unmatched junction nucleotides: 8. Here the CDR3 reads CASSAEGAYNQPQHF. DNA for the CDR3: TGTGCCAGCAGCGCCGAGGGGGCTTACAATCAGCCCCAGCATTTT. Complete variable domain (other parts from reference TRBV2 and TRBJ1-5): EPEVTQTPSHQVTQMGQEVILRCVPISNHLYFYWYRQILGQKVEFLVSFYNNEISEKSEIFDDQFSVERPDGSNFTLKIRSTKLEDSAMYFCASSAEGAYNQPQHFGDGTRLSIL.

The CDR3 reads CASSYSRDWDEQYF. For the CDR3, the DNA is TGTGCCAGCAGTTACTCGAGGGATTGGGACGAGCAGTACTTC. The gene calls are TRBV6-5 and TRBJ2-7; D may be TRBD2 (5 bases). V dropped 0 bases and J dropped 5 bases, with 11 bases sitting between them. Germline V gene data show CDR1 as MNHEY and CDR2 as SVGAGI. The CDR3 consists of 14 residues.

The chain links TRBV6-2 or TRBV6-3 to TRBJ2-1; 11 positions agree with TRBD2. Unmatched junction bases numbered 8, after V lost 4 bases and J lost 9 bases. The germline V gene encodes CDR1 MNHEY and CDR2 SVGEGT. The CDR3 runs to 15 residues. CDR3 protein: CASSLIAGGLSEQFF. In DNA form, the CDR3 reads TGTGCCAGCAGTTTGATAGCGGGGGGGCTGAGTGAGCAGTTCTTC.

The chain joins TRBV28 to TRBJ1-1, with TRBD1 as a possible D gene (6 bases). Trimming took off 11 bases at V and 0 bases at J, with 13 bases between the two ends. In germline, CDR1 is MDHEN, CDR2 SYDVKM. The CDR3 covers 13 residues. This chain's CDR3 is CAVGGRMNTEAFF. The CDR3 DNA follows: TGTGCCGTCGGGGGGCGGATGAACACTGAAGCTTTCTTT.

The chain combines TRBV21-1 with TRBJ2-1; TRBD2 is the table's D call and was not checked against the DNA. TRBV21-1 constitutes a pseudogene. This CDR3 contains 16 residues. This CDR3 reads CASSKSGVRLIDEQFF. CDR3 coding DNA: TGTGCCAGCAGCAAGTCGGGAGTTCGTCTGATCGATGAGCAGTTCTTC.

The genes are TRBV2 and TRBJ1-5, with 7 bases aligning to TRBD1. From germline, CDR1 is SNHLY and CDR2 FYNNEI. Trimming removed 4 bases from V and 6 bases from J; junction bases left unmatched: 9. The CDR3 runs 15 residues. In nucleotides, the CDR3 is TGTGCCAGCAGTGCGGCAGGGTGGACAGGTCAGCCCCAGCATTTT. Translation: CASSAAGWTGQPQHF. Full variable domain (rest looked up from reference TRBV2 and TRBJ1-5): EPEVTQTPSHQVTQMGQEVILRCVPISNHLYFYWYRQILGQKVEFLVSFYNNEISEKSEIFDDQFSVERPDGSNFTLKIRSTKLEDSAMYFCASSAAGWTGQPQHFGDGTRLSIL.